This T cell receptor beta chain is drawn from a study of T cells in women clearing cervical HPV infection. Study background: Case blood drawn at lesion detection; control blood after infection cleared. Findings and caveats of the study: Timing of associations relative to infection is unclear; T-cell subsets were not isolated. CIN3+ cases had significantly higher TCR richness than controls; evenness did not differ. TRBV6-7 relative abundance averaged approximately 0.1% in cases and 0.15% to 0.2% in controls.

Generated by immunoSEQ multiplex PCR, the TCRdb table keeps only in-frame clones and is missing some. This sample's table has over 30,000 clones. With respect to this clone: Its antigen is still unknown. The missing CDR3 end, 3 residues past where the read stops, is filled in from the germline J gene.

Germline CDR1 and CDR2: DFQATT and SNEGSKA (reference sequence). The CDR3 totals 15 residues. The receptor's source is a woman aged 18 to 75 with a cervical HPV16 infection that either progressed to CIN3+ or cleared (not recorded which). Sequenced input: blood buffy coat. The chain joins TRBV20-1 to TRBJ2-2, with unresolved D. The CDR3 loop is CSARHSQPTNEKLFF. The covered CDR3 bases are TGCAGTGCTAGACATTCCCAGCCCACTAATGAAAAG.